The clone carrying this TCR beta chain appeared a few times. The antigen remains unidentified. The V end was cut by 7 bases, the J end by 4 bases, with 11 bases between. Per the germline V gene, CDR1 is SNHLY and CDR2 is FYNNEI. The CDR3 covers 13 residues. The data were obtained in a study of OX40 agonist ivuxolimab in advanced cancers. Study-level information: The patients got ivuxolimab, which is an agonistic anti-OX40 (CD134) antibody. Study results and caveats: Within 6 weeks, CD4+ and CD8+ blood T cells expanded clonally at 0.1 to 3.0 mg/kg.

TCRdb's table, derived via immunoSEQ multiplex PCR, lists solely in-frame clones and lacks some. The top ten hold roughly 14% of the sample, which has roughly 25,000 clones, roughly 80% seen once. Blood specimens came from baseline, cycle 4 day 1, and cycle 7 day 1. This sequence joins TRBV2 and TRBJ1-5; a weak D match, TRBD1 (6 bases). The sequencing here drew on CD4+ or CD8+ T cells sorted from blood, taken in a trial of the OX40 agonist ivuxolimab. This clonotype was sampled from an adult with an advanced solid tumor such as melanoma, head and neck, liver or kidney cancer. CDR3: CASTGGSNQPQHF. CDR3 bases: TGTGCCAGCACTGGGGGCAGTAATCAGCCCCAGCATTTT.